A single sample gave rise to the 10 T cell receptor beta chains below, sequenced in a study of blood T cell repertoires in COVID-19. Method: immunoSEQ multiplex PCR; TCRdb's copy keeps in-frame clones and lacks some. The sample holds over 150,000 clones, 83% seen once. Sequences were obtained from peripheral blood. All receptors derive from a woman in her sixties or seventies with COVID-19, enrolled during active disease.

The rearrangement uses TRBV6-5 and TRBJ1-5; 8 nucleotides agree with TRBD1. This CDR3 comprises 15 residues. J gave up 2 bases and V 5 bases, and 5 bases lay outside the gene matches. The germline V gene has CDR1 MNHEY and CDR2 SVGAGI. Here the CDR3 DNA reads TGTGCCAGCAGTCGACAGGGGAAGGGCAATCAGCCCCAGCATTTT. Encoded protein: CASSRQGKGNQPQHF.

This clone came up once. J is TRBJ2-1 and V is TRBV24-1; tentatively, D is TRBD1 (5 bases). Trimming removed 2 bases from V and 0 bases from J, with 16 bases in between. Germline values: CDR1 KGHDR, CDR2 SFDVKD. The CDR3 runs 18 residues. CDR3 sequence (DNA): TGTGCCACCAGTGATTCCCAGGGTACTTCGAGCTCCTACAATGAGCAGTTCTTC. Residues: CATSDSQGTSSSYNEQFF.

This chain links TRBV11-3 with TRBJ1-1; D remains unclear. The germline V gene encodes CDR1 SGHNT and CDR2 YENEEA. This CDR3 region has 15 residues. Trimming took 5 bases from V and 1 from J, leaving 14 bases between them. CDR3 sequence reads: CASSPSWAQNTEAFF. Here the CDR3 DNA reads TGTGCCAGCAGCCCAAGTTGGGCCCAGAACACTGAAGCTTTCTTT.

The chain couples TRBV15 to TRBJ2-5; weak D call: TRBD1 (6 bases). Germline loops: CDR1 LNHNV, CDR2 YYDKDF (reference sequence). This CDR3 has 15 amino acids. V lost 0 bases to trimming and J lost 5 bases, with 13 bases between them. The DNA of the CDR3 is TGTGCCACCAGCAGAGATCGAAACAGGGTCGAGACCCAGTACTTC. Translation gives CATSRDRNRVETQYF.

This sequence joins TRBV18 and TRBJ2-5, with 8 bases that match TRBD2. Looked up from germline, CDR1 is KGHSH and CDR2 is LQKENI. This CDR3 region has 16 residues. V shed 2 bases and J 2 bases; nucleotides not matched to a gene: 7. CDR3 protein: CASSPFAAGGQETQYF. The CDR3 DNA follows: TGTGCCAGCTCACCATTCGCGGCGGGGGGTCAAGAGACCCAGTACTTC.

CDR3 sequence: CASSFSGVSQKLFF. The CDR3 DNA sequence: TGTGCCAGCAGCTTCTCGGGGGTTAGTCAAAAACTGTTTTTT. The chain recombines TRBV11-2 with TRBJ1-4, with D perhaps matching TRBD1 (5 bases). The germline V gene encodes CDR1 SGHAT and CDR2 FQNNGV. The CDR3 consists of 14 residues. Trimming shortened V by 3 bases and J by 9 bases, and 14 bases separated the two germline ends.

The chain links TRBV29-1 to TRBJ2-7, with 8 bases fitting TRBD1. The CDR3 length is 14 residues. Germline V lookup: CDR1 SQVTM, CDR2 ANQGSEA. The V gene end was trimmed by 6 bases and the J gene end by 2 bases; junction bases not matched to a gene: 9. CDR3 region: CSVPNRGFTYEQYF. The CDR3 DNA sequence: TGCAGCGTCCCCAACAGGGGGTTTACCTACGAGCAGTACTTC.

The chain couples TRBV19 to TRBJ1-5; tentative D call: TRBD1 (5 bases). In germline, CDR1 is LNHDA, CDR2 SQIVND (reference sequence). The CDR3 spans 13 residues. The ends were cut back, 9 bases at V and 3 bases at J, with 12 bases in the middle. CDR3 coding DNA: TGTGCCAGGGGGCGAAACTTCAATCAGCCCCAGCATTTT. This translates into CARGRNFNQPQHF.

This clone came up a few times. The chain recombines TRBV7-2 with TRBJ1-2, with unresolved D. The CDR3 has 14 amino acids. Trimming took 5 bases from V and 2 from J, leaving 12 bases between them. In germline, CDR1 is SGHTA, CDR2 FQGNSA. In DNA, the CDR3 is TGTGCCAGCAGCCCCCTAGGAGGGAACTATGGCTACACCTTC. Its translation is CASSPLGGNYGYTF.

This chain connects TRBV3-1 (or the pseudogene TRBV3-2) to TRBJ2-5; D possibly corresponds to TRBD2 (6 bases). V was clipped by 1 base and J by 5 bases, with 8 bases between them. Germline CDR1 and CDR2: LGHDT and YNNKEL (reference sequence). The length of the CDR3 is 13 residues. The CDR3: CASSQGRDETQYF. The CDR3 DNA follows: TGTGCCAGCAGCCAAGGGCGGGACGAGACCCAGTACTTC.